This T cell receptor beta chain was sequenced in a study of T cells in tumors after PD-1 blockade. As for the study in general: Patients had no prior checkpoint blockade, systemic immunosuppressants, or anti-cancer therapy within 4 weeks. Peripheral blood samples averaged around 33,000 unique clonotypes and roughly 110,000 templates.

The study, taken as a whole, reports: Blood contained approximately 43% of the tumor's TCR clonotypes.

This clone has a handful of counts. Its antigen is not identified. Sequenced by immunoSEQ multiplex PCR; TCRdb stores in-frame clones only, minus some. The table includes roughly 47,000 clones, 79% detected once. CDR1 is SGDLS and CDR2 is YYNGEE in the germline V gene. The ends were cut back, 4 bases at V and 3 bases at J, with 5 bases in the middle. The CDR3 is 11 amino acids. The sequenced sample was PBMCs, obtained before anti-PD-1 treatment. The source is a human donor with basal cell carcinoma. V is TRBV9 and J is TRBJ2-7; no firm D call. The CDR3 reads CASSPLYEQYF. CDR3 DNA sequence: TGTGCCAGCAGCCCCCTCTACGAGCAGTACTTC.